Listed here are 20 T cell receptor beta chains from one sample, sequenced in a study of cytomegalovirus exposure and HLA in healthy donors. PCR was performed using 60 Vbeta and 13 Jbeta primers. Assay: immunoSEQ multiplex PCR; the TCRdb copy retains only in-frame clones and omits some. The sample lists over 50,000 clones; 65% to 80% were seen once. Sequencing was carried out using PBMCs. These receptor sequences come from a female donor in good health and CMV-seronegative.

This chain joins TRBV7-2 and TRBJ1-4; 12 bases are a match to TRBD1. The V gene's germline CDR1 is SGHTA and CDR2 FQGNSA. This CDR3 spans 16 amino acids. Losses at the gene ends were 4 bases for V and 7 bases for J; bases not matched to a gene: 7. CDR3 sequence (DNA): TGTGCCAGCAGCTCCACGGGGACAGGGGGCTTTGAAAAACTGTTTTTT. Translating it yields CASSSTGTGGFEKLFF.

The chain joins TRBV5-1 to TRBJ2-5, with a possible D match to TRBD1 (6 bases). The J call may be incorrect, as the DNA end agrees better with TRBJ2-7. Germline values: CDR1 SGHRS, CDR2 YFSETQ. The CDR3 has 18 residues. CDR3 loop: CASSLGSKTDSNPYEQYF. As DNA, the CDR3 is TGCGCCAGCAGCTTGGGCAGCAAGACGGACAGTAATCCCTACGAGCAGTACTTC.

This rearrangement joins TRBV6-5 to TRBJ2-7; D is possibly TRBD1 (6 bases). The CDR3 extends over 13 amino acids. V was cut by 7 bases and J by 2 bases, with 12 bases left in between. CDR1 MNHEY and CDR2 SVGAGI come from the germline V gene. As DNA, the CDR3 is TGTGCCAGCACCCGAGGGGGTACCTACGAGCAGTACTTC. Protein: CASTRGGTYEQYF.

The rearrangement links TRBV11-2 to TRBJ1-5; no reliable D call. CDR1 is SGHAT, CDR2 FQNNGV, per germline. The V end was cut by 3 bases, the J end by 6 bases, with 12 bases between. The CDR3 spans 14 residues. CDR3 in amino acids: CASSFNPVGQPQHF. The CDR3 nucleotides read TGTGCCAGCAGCTTTAACCCCGTCGGTCAGCCCCAGCATTTT.

This rearrangement joins TRBV11-3 to TRBJ2-3, with D perhaps TRBD1 (5 bases). CDR3 size: 15 residues. Looked up from germline, CDR1 is SGHNT and CDR2 is YENEEA. Trimming removed 5 bases from V and 0 bases from J, with 12 bases in between. DNA for the CDR3: TGTGCCAGCAGCGAAGACAGCTCTAGCACAGATACGCAGTATTTT. Encoded protein: CASSEDSSSTDTQYF.

DNA of the CDR3: TGTGCCAGCAGCCAACAAGCGGGACTGAACACCGGGGAGCTGTTTTTT. This codes for CASSQQAGLNTGELFF. The J gene is TRBJ2-2, the V gene TRBV4-2; TRBD2 aligns across 7 bases. This CDR3 comprises 16 residues. CDR1 and CDR2 from the germline V gene are LGHNA and YNFKEQ. V gave up 2 bases and J gave up 1 base; unmatched junction bases: 4.

The genes are TRBV28 and TRBJ2-7; the match to TRBD2 covers 13 bases. V trimming: 5 bases; J trimming: 1 base; junction bases outside the gene matches: 8. Looked up from germline, CDR1 is MDHEN and CDR2 is SYDVKM. This CDR3 is 17 amino acids long. The CDR3 nucleotides are TGTGCCAGCAGTCCCTACCGACTAGCGGGAGGTTCCTACGAGCAGTACTTC. It translates to CASSPYRLAGGSYEQYF.

This chain connects TRBV27 to TRBJ2-3; D is possibly TRBD2 (7 bases). This CDR3 region has 16 residues. Germline values: CDR1 MNHEY, CDR2 SMNVEV (reference sequence). Between the trimmed V and J ends, which lost 2 bases and 4 bases, there was a span of 16 bases. The CDR3 region has the DNA TGTGCCAGCAGTTTAGGGTGGGGGGGCGGGGCAGATACGCAGTATTTT. This sequence encodes CASSLGWGGGADTQYF.

The chain has TRBV5-4 and TRBJ1-2; 7 nucleotides align to TRBD1. Germline V gives CDR1 SGHNT, CDR2 YYREEE (reference sequence). The CDR3 spans 15 residues. V gave up 0 bases and J gave up 7 bases; unmatched junction bases: 9. The CDR3 here is CASSLEGTGDSGYTF. CDR3 in DNA: TGTGCCAGCAGCTTGGAAGGTACAGGGGATTCTGGCTACACCTTC.

The V call is TRBV9, the J call TRBJ1-2; perhaps TRBD1 as D (6 bases). This CDR3 is 15 amino acids long. Germline loops: CDR1 SGDLS, CDR2 YYNGEE. Trimming took off 0 bases at V and 8 bases at J, with 17 bases between the two ends. The CDR3 nucleotides read TGTGCCAGCAGCGTAGAGGTTACAGGCGGGGGCGGCTACACCTTC. The encoded protein is CASSVEVTGGGGYTF.

The gene calls are TRBV30 and TRBJ1-1; TRBD1 is a possible D gene (5 bases). The CDR3 is 17 residues long. Germline V gene sequence: CDR1 GTSNPN, CDR2 SVGIG (reference sequence). Between the trimmed V and J ends, which lost 0 bases and 1 base, there was a span of 18 bases. CDR3 sequence: CAWSVRGGGNRNTEAFF. CDR3 DNA sequence: TGTGCCTGGAGTGTACGAGGCGGGGGTAACAGGAACACTGAAGCTTTCTTT.

CDR3 sequence (DNA): TGCGCCAGCAGAAGGGGACAGGGGGCTGGCTACGAGCAGTACTTC. Its protein product is CASRRGQGAGYEQYF. The rearrangement links TRBV5-1 to TRBJ2-5; 12 nucleotides agree with TRBD1. Near its end, the DNA agrees better with TRBJ2-7, so the J call may be wrong. The CDR3 sequence is 15 residues long. The germline gives CDR1 SGHRS, CDR2 YFSETQ.

This clone was seen once. The chain uses TRBV28 and TRBJ2-7; TRBD1 matches at 7 bases. From germline, CDR1 is MDHEN and CDR2 SYDVKM. The V and J ends lost 2 bases and 6 bases, in that order; junction bases with no gene match: 4. The CDR3 has 13 amino acids. DNA of the CDR3: TGTGCCAGCAGTTTAGCACAGGGGTTCGAGCAGTACTTC. Its translation is CASSLAQGFEQYF.

This chain links TRBV7-6 with TRBJ1-3; tentative D call: TRBD1 (5 bases). The CDR3 sequence is 14 residues long. Trimming removed 5 bases from V and 4 bases from J, with 12 bases in between. CDR1 and CDR2 from the germline V gene are SGHVS and FNYEAQ. CDR3 residues: CASSDRRGGNTIYF. DNA for the CDR3: TGTGCCAGCAGCGATAGGCGGGGGGGAAACACCATATATTTT.

The rearrangement uses TRBV18 and TRBJ1-2; no clear D gene. Germline lookup yields CDR1 KGHSH and CDR2 LQKENI. This CDR3 has 13 residues. With 2 bases removed from V and 3 bases from J, the gap between germline ends came to 7 bases. The CDR3 here is CASSPVGDYGYTF. The DNA of the CDR3 is TGTGCCAGCTCACCAGTAGGAGACTATGGCTACACCTTC.

This chain connects TRBV7-9 to TRBJ2-5; 9 positions match TRBD2. This CDR3 has 14 amino acids. The trim removed 1 base at V and 5 bases at J, leaving 2 bases unmatched. Germline CDR1 SEHNR, CDR2 FQNEAQ (reference sequence). The CDR3 here is CASSLGTSVETQYF. The DNA for the CDR3 is TGTGCCAGCAGCTTAGGGACTAGCGTGGAGACCCAGTACTTC.

This clone was found a few times. The V call is TRBV6-1, the J call TRBJ2-2; the D gene is possibly TRBD2 (5 bases). Trimming pared 8 bases from V and 1 base from J, leaving 8 bases between. The CDR3 consists of 13 residues. Germline V gene lookup returns CDR1 MNHNS and CDR2 SASEGT. The CDR3 DNA reads TGTGCCAGCGGAGGAGGGAACACCGGGGAGCTGTTTTTT. It codes for CASGGGNTGELFF.

This rearrangement joins TRBV7-9 to TRBJ1-3; D unresolved. V was cut by 1 base and J by 0 bases, with 7 bases left in between. CDR1 SEHNR and CDR2 FQNEAQ come from the germline V gene (reference sequence). CDR3 size: 15 residues. Here the CDR3 DNA reads TGTGCCAGCAGCTTAGAAGAGGTCTCTGGAAACACCATATATTTT. It translates to CASSLEEVSGNTIYF.

This sequence joins TRBV19 and TRBJ2-5, with 9 bases matching TRBD2. After removal of 5 bases from V and 4 bases from J, the junction contained 11 bases not matched to a gene. CDR1 and CDR2 from the germline V gene are LNHDA and SQIVND (reference sequence). The CDR3 consists of 16 residues. The CDR3 is CASSPPGSGRGETQYF. The DNA for the CDR3 is TGTGCCAGTAGTCCCCCGGGTAGCGGGAGAGGAGAGACCCAGTACTTC.

The chain links TRBV5-1 to TRBJ2-1; D is perhaps TRBD2 (5 bases). This CDR3 is 14 amino acids long. Trimming removed 0 bases at V and 9 bases at J, with 13 bases between. CDR1 and CDR2 (germline): SGHRS, YFSETQ. Here the CDR3 DNA reads TGCGCCAGCAGCTTGGGGCGGGCTCGGGGTGAGCAGTTCTTC. Amino acids: CASSLGRARGEQFF.